The T cell receptor beta chain under discussion was sequenced for a study of blood T cell repertoires in COVID-19. This CDR3 contains 13 residues. Trimming pared 1 base from V and 9 bases from J, leaving 11 bases between. The germline CDR1 and CDR2 sequences are SEHNR and FQNEAQ (reference sequence). Measured with immunoSEQ multiplex PCR; TCRdb has only the in-frame clones, and not every one. The table includes 100,000 to 120,000 clones, around 79% detected once. The sequence was collected from a woman over 75 with active or convalescent COVID-19. Specimen: peripheral blood. The chain uses TRBV7-9 and TRBJ2-3; D may be TRBD2 (5 bases). The CDR3 protein is CASSLGSSLTQYF. DNA for the CDR3: TGTGCCAGCAGCTTAGGTTCTAGCCTAACGCAGTATTTT.